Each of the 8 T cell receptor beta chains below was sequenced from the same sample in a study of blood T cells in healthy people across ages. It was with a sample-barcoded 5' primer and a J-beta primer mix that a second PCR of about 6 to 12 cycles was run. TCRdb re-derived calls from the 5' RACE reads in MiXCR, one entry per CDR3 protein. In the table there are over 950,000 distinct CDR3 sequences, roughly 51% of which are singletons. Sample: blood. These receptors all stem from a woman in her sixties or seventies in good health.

The CDR3, as DNA: TGTGCCAGCAGCGGTCCTAGGTCCTACGAGCAGTACTTC. The encoded protein is CASSGPRSYEQYF. The V gene is TRBV7-9, the J gene TRBJ2-7, with D unresolved. This CDR3 spans 13 amino acids. Germline V lookup: CDR1 SEHNR, CDR2 FQNEAQ (reference sequence). V was pared by 5 bases and J by 1 base, with 9 bases between.

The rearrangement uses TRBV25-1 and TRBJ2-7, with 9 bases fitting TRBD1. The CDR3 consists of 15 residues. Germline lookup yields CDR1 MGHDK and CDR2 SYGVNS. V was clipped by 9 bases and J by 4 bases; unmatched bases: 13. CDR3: CASRYAGTGSYEQYF. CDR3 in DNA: TGTGCCAGTAGATATGCCGGGACAGGGTCTTACGAGCAGTACTTC.

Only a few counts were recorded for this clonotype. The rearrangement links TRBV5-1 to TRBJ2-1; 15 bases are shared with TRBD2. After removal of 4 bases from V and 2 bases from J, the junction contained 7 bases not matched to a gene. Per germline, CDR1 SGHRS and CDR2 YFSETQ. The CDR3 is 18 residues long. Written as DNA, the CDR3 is TGCGCCAGCAGCCCTGGACTAGCGGGAGGGCCCCCCTACAATGAGCAGTTCTTC. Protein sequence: CASSPGLAGGPPYNEQFF.

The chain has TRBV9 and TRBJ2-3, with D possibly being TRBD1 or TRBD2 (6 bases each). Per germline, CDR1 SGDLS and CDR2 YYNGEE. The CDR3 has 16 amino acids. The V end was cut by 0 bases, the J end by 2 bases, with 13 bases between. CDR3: CASSVGGGRNTDTQYF. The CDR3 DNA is TGTGCCAGCAGCGTAGGTGGGGGGCGAAACACAGATACGCAGTATTTT.

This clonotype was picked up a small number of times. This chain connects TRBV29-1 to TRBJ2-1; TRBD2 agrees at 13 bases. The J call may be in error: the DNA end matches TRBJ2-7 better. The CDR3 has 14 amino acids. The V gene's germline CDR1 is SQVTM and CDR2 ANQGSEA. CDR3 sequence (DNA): TGCAGCGCCATTTCCGGGACTAGCGGGAATGAGCAGTACTTC. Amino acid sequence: CSAISGTSGNEQYF.

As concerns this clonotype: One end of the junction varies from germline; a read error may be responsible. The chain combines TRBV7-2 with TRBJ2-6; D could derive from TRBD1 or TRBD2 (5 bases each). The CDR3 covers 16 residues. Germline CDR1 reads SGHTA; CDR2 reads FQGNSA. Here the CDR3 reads CASSLESGSGANVPTF. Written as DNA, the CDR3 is TGTGCCAGCAGCTTAGAAAGCGGCTCTGGGGCCAACGTCCCGACTTTC.

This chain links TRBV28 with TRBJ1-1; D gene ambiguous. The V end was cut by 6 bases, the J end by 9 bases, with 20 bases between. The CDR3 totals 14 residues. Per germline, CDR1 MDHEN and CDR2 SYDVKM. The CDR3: CASSQSPARSQAFF. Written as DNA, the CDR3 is TGTGCCAGCAGCCAATCCCCAGCCAGGTCCCAAGCTTTCTTT.

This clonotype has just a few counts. DNA of the CDR3: TGCGCCAGCAGCCAAGATGAAAGGGCCCGCAATCAGCCCCAGCATTTT. This codes for CASSQDERARNQPQHF. This chain joins TRBV4-1 and TRBJ1-5; the D is unclear. Trimming pared 0 bases from V and 2 bases from J, leaving 11 bases between. Per the germline V gene, CDR1 is MGHRA and CDR2 is YSYEKL. The length of the CDR3 is 16 residues.